This TCR beta chain comes out of a study of metastatic and nonmetastatic thyroid tumors. About the research overall: Repertoire comparison spanned blood and tumor or nodule tissue of malignant and benign thyroid patients.

The CDR3 runs to 16 residues. Losses at the gene ends were 4 bases for V and 3 bases for J; bases not matched to a gene: 10. From germline, CDR1 is DFQATT and CDR2 SNEGSKA (reference sequence). In the original workflow: CDR3 differences across clinicopathological groups were used to build a distant-metastasis classifier for papillary thyroid cancer. MiXCR reprocessed the PCR reads for TCRdb. These V and J calls rely on TCRdb rather than the paper's analysis. The sample records around 52,000 clones, just under 30% being singletons. This clone was detected ten times or more. No patient received treatment before thyroid surgery.

Sequencing input: blood. This TCR came from a female donor with papillary thyroid cancer or a benign thyroid nodule (not recorded which). Some clones in this sample may be carry-over from other donors' samples. The chain links TRBV20-1 to TRBJ1-3; 9 bases are a match to TRBD1. The CDR3 coding sequence is TGCAGTGCTACCGACAGGGGGACGTCGTATGGAAACACCATATATTTT. Translation gives CSATDRGTSYGNTIYF.